The 23 T cell receptor beta chains below come from one sample, sequenced in a study of blood T cell repertoires in COVID-19. Using immunoSEQ multiplex PCR, the repertoire was profiled, and TCRdb retains in-frame clones only, with some absent. The sample contains 30,000 to 40,000 clones, 91% of which appear only once. The sample was peripheral blood. The receptors stem from a human donor in a cohort sampled during active COVID-19.

This chain links TRBV10-3 with TRBJ2-2; 8 bases agree with TRBD1. The length of the CDR3 is 15 residues. V shed 5 bases and J 3 bases; nucleotides not matched to a gene: 5. Per germline, CDR1 ENHRY and CDR2 SYGVKD. CDR3 sequence: CAISRQGKDTGELFF. The CDR3 DNA reads as TGTGCCATCAGTCGACAGGGGAAGGACACCGGGGAGCTGTTTTTT.

J is TRBJ1-2 and V is TRBV7-9, with 7 bases fitting TRBD1. Per germline, CDR1 SEHNR and CDR2 FQNEAQ (reference sequence). The CDR3 extends over 14 amino acids. After removal of 4 bases from V and 5 bases from J, the junction contained 7 bases not matched to a gene. DNA of the CDR3: TGTGCCAGCAGCTCAGGGGGGAGCCCTTATGGCTACACCTTC. Its translation: CASSSGGSPYGYTF.

The chain is built from TRBV15 and TRBJ1-2, with D possibly matching TRBD1 (6 bases). The CDR3 runs to 12 residues. In germline, CDR1 is LNHNV, CDR2 YYDKDF (reference sequence). V was trimmed by 8 bases and J by 2 bases, leaving 9 bases between them. DNA of the CDR3: TGTGCCACCTCAGGACAGAACTATGGCTACACCTTC. This gives the protein CATSGQNYGYTF.

The chain joins TRBV6-5 to TRBJ2-3; possible D gene TRBD1, 6 bases. With 4 bases removed from V and 6 bases from J, the gap between germline ends came to 14 bases. From germline, CDR1 is MNHEY and CDR2 SVGAGI. This CDR3 has 14 amino acids. As DNA, the CDR3 is TGTGCCAGCAGTTCCTTAACAGGGTCCGATACGCAGTATTTT. As protein: CASSSLTGSDTQYF.

The CDR3 DNA sequence: TGTGCCAGCAGCTTGGGGAGCGGGCGCGGCCCCGGGGAGCTGTTTTTT. It encodes CASSLGSGRGPGELFF. V is TRBV5-5 and J is TRBJ2-2; tentative D call: TRBD2 (6 bases). Looked up from germline, CDR1 is SGHKS and CDR2 is YYEKEE (reference sequence). V was cut by 0 bases and J by 6 bases, with 15 bases left in between. CDR3 size: 16 residues.

The V and J genes are TRBV4-2 and TRBJ1-3; D remains ambiguous. There are 14 residues in the CDR3. CDR1 and CDR2 from the germline V gene are LGHNA and YNFKEQ. V lost 0 bases and J 4 bases, leaving 7 bases between the germline ends. In nucleotides, the CDR3 is TGTGCCAGCAGCCAAGAAGGCAGGGGAAACACCATATATTTT. This sequence encodes CASSQEGRGNTIYF.

This chain links TRBV5-6 with TRBJ1-5; 7 nucleotides align to TRBD1. The CDR3 loop spans 14 amino acids. The V segment lost 4 bases and the J segment 4 bases; nucleotides outside the gene matches: 5. The germline V gene has CDR1 SGHDT and CDR2 YYEEEE. The CDR3 reads CASSRGQTNQPQHF. The CDR3 region has the DNA TGTGCCAGCAGCCGGGGACAGACTAATCAGCCCCAGCATTTT.

The chain couples TRBV11-3 to TRBJ2-5; D unclear. Looked up from germline, CDR1 is SGHNT and CDR2 is YENEEA. V lost 3 bases and J 5 bases, leaving 7 bases between the germline ends. The CDR3 runs 12 residues. Written as DNA, the CDR3 is TGTGCCAGCAGCTTTGCCGAGGAGACCCAGTACTTC. Translated: CASSFAEETQYF.

This CDR3 reads CSATGGAFF. In DNA form, the CDR3 reads TGCAGTGCTACAGGGGGGGCTTTCTTT. The V call is TRBV20-1, the J call TRBJ1-1, with 7 bases identical to TRBD1. CDR1 is DFQATT and CDR2 is SNEGSKA in the germline V gene (reference sequence). V shed 4 bases and J 11 bases; nucleotides not matched to a gene: 1. CDR3 length: 9 residues.

The V call is TRBV7-9, the J call TRBJ2-1, with 10 bases lining up with TRBD2. Germline values: CDR1 SEHNR, CDR2 FQNEAQ (reference sequence). J gave up 0 bases and V 5 bases, and 7 bases lay outside the gene matches. The CDR3 extends over 17 amino acids. The CDR3 DNA reads TGTGCCAGCAGCCCACGGACTAGCGGAAGCTCCTACAATGAGCAGTTCTTC. Its translation is CASSPRTSGSSYNEQFF.

The chain combines TRBV29-1 with TRBJ2-1, with TRBD2 identical over 7 bases. The CDR3 is made up of 10 amino acids. Germline CDR1 SQVTM, CDR2 ANQGSEA. DNA of the CDR3: TGCGGGGGGGGAAGTCTTAAGGGGTTCTTC. Translating it yields CGGGSLKGFF.

The V gene is TRBV2, the J gene TRBJ2-3, with a possible D match to TRBD1 (7 bases). V shed 4 bases and J shed 1 base, with 12 bases lying between them. Germline V lookup: CDR1 SNHLY, CDR2 FYNNEI. This CDR3 comprises 15 residues. In DNA form, the CDR3 reads TGTGCCAGCAGTGGACAGGGAGGTCGCACAGATACGCAGTATTTT. Protein: CASSGQGGRTDTQYF.

This clone was counted a few times. The rearrangement uses TRBV7-8 and TRBJ1-1; D gene uncertain. The germline V and J ends were trimmed by 8 bases and 4 bases, with 11 bases remaining between them. The CDR3 totals 12 residues. Germline V gene data show CDR1 as SGHVS and CDR2 as FQNEAQ. The CDR3: CASSPTITEAFF. The CDR3 bases are TGTGCCAGCTCGCCGACAATCACTGAAGCTTTCTTT.

On this clone itself: One end of the junction varies from germline; a read error may be responsible. The chain recombines TRBV7-7 with TRBJ2-3; 11 bases line up with TRBD1. The CDR3 consists of 20 residues. From germline, CDR1 is SSHAT and CDR2 FNYEAQ (reference sequence). The CDR3, as DNA: TGTGCTAGCAGCGACCGTCCATATCACCCGGGACAGGGGGGCACAGATACGCAGTATTTT. Protein sequence: CASSDRPYHPGQGGTDTQYF.

J is TRBJ2-3 and V is TRBV24-1, with 7 bases matching TRBD2. The V segment lost 5 bases and the J segment 0 bases; nucleotides outside the gene matches: 10. The CDR3 is made up of 17 amino acids. In germline, CDR1 is KGHDR, CDR2 SFDVKD. The CDR3 loop is CATSAANSGKSTDTQYF. CDR3 sequence (DNA): TGTGCCACCAGTGCCGCGAACAGCGGGAAAAGCACAGATACGCAGTATTTT.

The J gene is TRBJ1-6, the V gene TRBV4-2; D gene unclear. V was trimmed by 4 bases and J by 9 bases, leaving 7 bases between them. Germline loops: CDR1 LGHNA, CDR2 YNFKEQ. This CDR3 has 12 amino acids. CDR3 sequence: CASSPTGSPLHF. The CDR3 DNA sequence: TGTGCCAGCAGCCCGACGGGTTCACCCCTCCACTTT.

A remark on this clone: This sample also contains other DNA sequences that code for the same CDR3. V and J are TRBV19 and TRBJ1-1; 8 positions agree with TRBD1. Germline-derived CDR1 and CDR2 are LNHDA and SQIVND (reference sequence). J gave up 4 bases and V 4 bases, and 5 bases lay outside the gene matches. The CDR3 runs 14 residues. In DNA form, the CDR3 reads TGTGCCAGTAGTACGCAGGGGGCTAGCACTGAAGCTTTCTTT. As protein: CASSTQGASTEAFF.

The chain is built from TRBV29-1 and TRBJ1-1; D is possibly TRBD1 (5 bases). The germline gives CDR1 SQVTM, CDR2 ANQGSEA. This CDR3 is built from 13 residues. With 7 bases removed from V and 4 bases from J, the gap between germline ends came to 16 bases. In DNA form, the CDR3 reads TGCAGCGCCTCGAAGGGGTATGGCACTGAAGCTTTCTTT. Translation: CSASKGYGTEAFF.

The gene calls are TRBV19 and TRBJ2-1; 10 nucleotides line up with TRBD2. Trimming removed 7 bases from V and 0 bases from J; junction bases left unmatched: 9. Looked up from germline, CDR1 is LNHDA and CDR2 is SQIVND (reference sequence). The CDR3 spans 17 residues. CDR3 sequence: CASTRTSGVISYNEQFF. DNA for the CDR3: TGTGCCAGTACCCGGACTAGCGGCGTGATCTCCTACAATGAGCAGTTCTTC.

V gene TRBV10-3 combines with J gene TRBJ1-5, with TRBD1 identical over 7 bases. V lost 5 bases, J lost 2 bases, and 3 bases stayed unmatched. CDR3 length equals 14 residues. Germline lookup yields CDR1 ENHRY and CDR2 SYGVKD. The CDR3 region has the DNA TGTGCCATCAGTTCCGACAGGGGCAATCAGCCCCAGCATTTT. It is translated as CAISSDRGNQPQHF.

The chain recombines TRBV7-9 with TRBJ2-1, with TRBD2 matching over 9 bases. CDR3 length equals 15 residues. Looked up from germline, CDR1 is SEHNR and CDR2 is FQNEAQ (reference sequence). V trimming: 6 bases; J trimming: 5 bases; junction bases outside the gene matches: 8. The CDR3 DNA follows: TGTGCCAGCAGTTCCCTTGCGGGAGGGAACAATGAGCAGTTCTTC. This sequence encodes CASSSLAGGNNEQFF.

The chain has TRBV4-1 and TRBJ1-6; D may be TRBD1 (5 bases). Germline-derived CDR1 and CDR2 are MGHRA and YSYEKL. The CDR3 totals 15 residues. The germline V and J ends were trimmed by 0 bases and 10 bases, with 13 bases remaining between them. The CDR3 region is CASSQEDWGWSPLHF. Here the CDR3 DNA reads TGCGCCAGCAGCCAAGAAGATTGGGGCTGGTCACCCCTCCACTTT.

The chain employs TRBV18 and TRBJ1-5; D not certain. Per germline, CDR1 KGHSH and CDR2 LQKENI. Deletions cut 4 bases from V and 5 bases from J, with 30 bases between. The CDR3 contains 20 residues. The CDR3 sequence is CASSLRGSIGEGMGDQPQHF. The CDR3 coding sequence is TGTGCCAGCTCACTTAGAGGCAGTATAGGTGAGGGCATGGGAGATCAGCCCCAGCATTTT. Variable domain in full (rest from reference TRBV18 and TRBJ1-5): NAGVMQNPRHLVRRRGQEARLRCSPMKGHSHVYWYRQLPEEGLKFMVYLQKENIIDESGMPKERFSAEFPKEGPSILRIQQVVRGDSAAYFCASSLRGSIGEGMGDQPQHFGDGTRLSIL.